The 20 T cell receptor beta chains reported below all come from one sample, sequenced in a study of CD8 T cells in Susac syndrome. With random hexamers, reverse transcription was performed on about 0.5 to 1 ug of RNA. TCRdb analysed the immunoSEQ multiplex PCR reads with MiXCR anew, one entry per CDR3 protein. This table has nearly 200,000 distinct CDR3 sequences, roughly 95% appearing once. Source material: CD4+ T cells from PBMCs. These receptors all stem from a human donor with multiple sclerosis.

The chain carries TRBV9 and TRBJ1-3; unclear D gene. The germline CDR1 and CDR2 sequences are SGDLS and YYNGEE. The CDR3 is made up of 17 amino acids. Trimming took 1 base from V and 4 from J, leaving 18 bases between them. CDR3 residues: CASSVPIPRVPGNTIYF. The CDR3 DNA reads as TGTGCCAGCAGCGTACCGATCCCTAGAGTGCCCGGAAACACCATATATTTT.

The rearrangement joins TRBV30 to TRBJ2-7; 7 bases match TRBD1. Losses at the gene ends were 3 bases for V and 3 bases for J; bases not matched to a gene: 5. There are 13 residues in the CDR3. Germline V gene data show CDR1 as GTSNPN and CDR2 as SVGIG (reference sequence). CDR3 residues: CAWRGGLFYEQYF. As DNA, the CDR3 is TGTGCCTGGAGAGGGGGCCTTTTCTACGAGCAGTACTTC. Full variable domain (remainder filled in from reference TRBV30 and TRBJ2-7): SQTIHQWPATLVQPVGSPLSLECTVEGTSNPNLYWYRQAAGRGLQLLFYSVGIGQISSEVPQNLSASRPQDRQFILSSKKLLLSDSGFYLCAWRGGLFYEQYFGPGTRLTVT.

CDR3 sequence reads: CASSTESWGGNQPQHF. CDR3 DNA: TGTGCCAGCTCTACTGAGAGTTGGGGGGGCAATCAGCCCCAGCATTTT. The chain is built from TRBV18 and TRBJ1-5; TRBD1 might be the D (5 bases). This CDR3 has 16 residues. The V and J ends lost 6 bases and 2 bases respectively, with 17 bases between them. Germline V lookup: CDR1 KGHSH, CDR2 LQKENI.

The rearrangement uses TRBV7-9 and TRBJ2-3; no definite D call. Germline V gene sequence: CDR1 SEHNR, CDR2 FQNEAQ (reference sequence). The CDR3 loop spans 14 amino acids. V lost 2 bases and J 5 bases, leaving 11 bases between the germline ends. CDR3 DNA: TGTGCCAGCAGCTTAAGCCGGACCGGAGATACGCAGTATTTT. As protein: CASSLSRTGDTQYF.

The genes are TRBV9 and TRBJ2-7; 9 nucleotides match TRBD2. V shed 3 bases, J shed 0 bases, and the junction held 4 bases outside the gene matches. The CDR3 length is 15 residues. Germline values: CDR1 SGDLS, CDR2 YYNGEE. Here the CDR3 reads CASSDGLASSYEQYF. CDR3 nucleotides: TGTGCCAGCAGCGATGGACTAGCGAGCTCCTACGAGCAGTACTTC.

The V gene is TRBV18, the J gene TRBJ2-7; the D gene is possibly TRBD1 (5 bases). This CDR3 has 13 residues. Deletions cut 2 bases from V and 5 bases from J, with 10 bases between. CDR1 is KGHSH and CDR2 is LQKENI in the germline V gene. CDR3 residues: CASSPTRVDEQYF. The DNA for the CDR3 is TGTGCCAGCTCACCAACCAGGGTGGACGAGCAGTACTTC.

The DNA of the CDR3 is TGCAGTGCTGGACCCCCGGGACAGGATTTCACTGAAGCTTTCTTT. Residues: CSAGPPGQDFTEAFF. The V gene is TRBV20-1, the J gene TRBJ1-1; 8 nucleotides align to TRBD1. The CDR3 has 15 amino acids. The germline V gene has CDR1 DFQATT and CDR2 SNEGSKA (reference sequence). J gave up 4 bases and V 5 bases, and 12 bases lay outside the gene matches.

In this sample, this clonotype turned up once. The chain employs TRBV29-1 and TRBJ2-1, with D perhaps matching TRBD2 (5 bases). Germline CDR1 is SQVTM and CDR2 is ANQGSEA. V was clipped by 2 bases and J by 6 bases, with 8 bases between them. This CDR3 comprises 12 residues. The CDR3 loop reads CSVEPTSNEQFF. As DNA, the CDR3 is TGCAGCGTTGAACCCACTAGCAATGAGCAGTTCTTC.

The chain couples TRBV20-1 to TRBJ1-4; tentative D call: TRBD1 (5 bases). The CDR3 spans 14 residues. Trimming cost V 6 bases and J 4 bases, with 15 bases left between them. CDR1 DFQATT and CDR2 SNEGSKA come from the germline V gene (reference sequence). The CDR3 bases are TGCAGTGCCAAGCAGGGCGGATTTAATGAAAAACTGTTTTTT. Protein product: CSAKQGGFNEKLFF.

The chain recombines TRBV20-1 with TRBJ1-2; the D gene is possibly TRBD1 (5 bases). From germline, CDR1 is DFQATT and CDR2 SNEGSKA (reference sequence). V was clipped by 6 bases and J by 6 bases, with 11 bases between them. This CDR3 is 11 amino acids long. DNA of the CDR3: TGCAGTGCGGCGAGGGGAGATGGCTACACCTTC. Its translation is CSAARGDGYTF.

This sequence joins TRBV7-8 and TRBJ2-3; possibly TRBD1 or TRBD2 for D (5 bases each). Germline V gene data show CDR1 as SGHVS and CDR2 as FQNEAQ. Trimming pared 2 bases from V and 0 bases from J, leaving 12 bases between. This CDR3 comprises 16 residues. The CDR3 nucleotides read TGTGCCAGCAGCTTACCAGGGAGTGGGAGCACAGATACGCAGTATTTT. Its translation: CASSLPGSGSTDTQYF.

The gene calls are TRBV10-3 and TRBJ1-5; D not certain. Trimming left V 3 bases short and J 7 bases short, with 16 bases between. CDR1 is ENHRY and CDR2 is SYGVKD in the germline V gene. The CDR3 has 15 amino acids. This CDR3 is CAISDLVTGGQPQHF. The CDR3 DNA reads as TGTGCCATCAGTGACCTAGTGACCGGAGGGCAGCCCCAGCATTTT.

This chain uses TRBV19 with TRBJ1-1; 7 bases match TRBD1. With 9 bases clipped from V and 0 bases from J, the junction kept 13 bases outside the gene matches. This CDR3 comprises 16 residues. CDR1 and CDR2 (germline): LNHDA, SQIVND (reference sequence). CDR3 amino acids: CASSFRGQPMNTEAFF. CDR3 in DNA: TGTGCCAGCAGTTTCAGGGGACAGCCCATGAACACTGAAGCTTTCTTT.

The rearrangement joins TRBV6-1 to TRBJ1-1; D call uncertain. Trimming took 7 bases from V and 1 from J, leaving 10 bases between them. The CDR3 consists of 13 residues. Germline V gene data show CDR1 as MNHNS and CDR2 as SASEGT. CDR3 DNA sequence: TGTGCCAGCAATCTTGGGGAGAACACTGAAGCTTTCTTT. Amino acid sequence: CASNLGENTEAFF.

The rearrangement uses TRBV25-1 and TRBJ2-1; the match to TRBD1 covers 7 bases. The J segment lost 10 bases and the V segment lost 0 bases, leaving 3 bases of the junction unmatched. Germline loops: CDR1 MGHDK, CDR2 SYGVNS. This CDR3 is 13 amino acids long. The CDR3 nucleotides are TGTGCCAGCAGTGAATACCCACAGGGGGAGCAGTTCTTC. This translates into CASSEYPQGEQFF.

This chain uses TRBV12-5 with TRBJ1-1; D is uncertain. Germline V gene lookup returns CDR1 LGHNT and CDR2 FRNRAP. V lost 1 base and J 5 bases, leaving 5 bases between the germline ends. The CDR3 length is 12 residues. CDR3 nucleotide sequence: TGTGCTAGTGGTTTGGGGCAGACTGAAGCTTTCTTT. Translated: CASGLGQTEAFF.

The rearrangement joins TRBV30 to TRBJ2-1, with D unresolved. The CDR3 consists of 11 residues. Trimming removed 0 bases at V and 9 bases at J, with 6 bases between. Germline CDR1 GTSNPN, CDR2 SVGIG (reference sequence). CDR3 protein: CAWSVKFEQFF. CDR3 nucleotide sequence: TGTGCCTGGAGTGTAAAGTTTGAGCAGTTCTTC.

This clonotype was counted once. This chain uses TRBV30 with TRBJ1-6; D unresolved. Per germline, CDR1 GTSNPN and CDR2 SVGIG (reference sequence). V lost 3 bases and J lost 5, with 8 bases in between. This CDR3 has 13 amino acids. CDR3 region: CAWSGENNSPLHF. In nucleotides, the CDR3 is TGTGCCTGGAGCGGCGAAAATAATTCACCCCTCCACTTT.

This chain uses TRBV2 with TRBJ2-7; 7 bases are a match to TRBD2. Germline V gene lookup returns CDR1 SNHLY and CDR2 FYNNEI. With V trimmed by 4 bases and J by 7 bases, 1 base remained unmatched. This CDR3 is built from 11 residues. The CDR3: CASSGEGEQYF. For the CDR3, the DNA is TGTGCCAGCAGTGGGGAGGGGGAGCAGTACTTC.

The chain is built from TRBV7-3 and TRBJ2-7, with D hard to call. The V gene lost 4 bases and the J gene lost 0 bases, with 7 bases spanning the gap. The CDR3 is 13 amino acids. CDR1 and CDR2 (germline): SGHTA, FQGTGA. CDR3 nucleotides: TGTGCCAGCAGCTCCTGGACCTCCTACGAGCAGTACTTC. Translating gives CASSSWTSYEQYF.